This T cell receptor beta chain derives from a study of Tregs in tolerant kidney transplant recipients (dated by TCRdb to the late 2010s). About the full investigation: The transplants used related donors along with nonmyeloablative bone marrow transplantation, and in the human trials mixed chimerism was transient. Before combined kidney and bone marrow transplantation, this study identified donor-specific regulatory T cells using TCRbeta sequencing and then followed those same cells after transplant.

General findings and caveats noted by the study authors: Biological reproducibility was not directly addressed, though technical replication error appeared minimal. The most biologically relevant and donor-specific TCRbeta repertoire appeared to be identified by expanding Tregs with activated donor B cells. For some patients, the PCR primers changed as time went on, which meant samples from those patients could not be compared with one another at the nucleotide level. Because only a small number of patients were included, the study had limitations, and the results will need to be validated in larger populations as well as under other immunosuppression protocols. In tolerant patients, donor-specific Tregs expanded more than Tregs overall, which suggests antigen-driven rather than nonspecific expansion.

The meaning of the sample's time point label: blood sample drawn before combined kidney and bone marrow transplant. Unstimulated Tregs (CD4+CD25+CD127-), CD4+ non-Tregs (CD4+CD25-), CD4 and CD8 cells were FACS-sorted from thawed PBMCs. 4 combined kidney and bone marrow transplant recipients from the ITN036ST trial were included as patients, and samples were available only from these trial subjects. Healthy control blood was separated into PBMCs by Ficoll density gradient and cryopreserved, and patient PBMCs were collected both before and after transplant. For TCRbeta CDR3 sequencing, genomic DNA was extracted from sorted cells using the QIAGEN DNeasy Blood and Tissue Kit. High-throughput TCRbeta CDR3 sequencing, including PCR amplification with bias correction and internal controls, was performed commercially through immunoSEQ. Turning to the authors' computational methods: Unique productive TCRbeta sequences were defined by CDR3 nucleotide sequence where primers matched, otherwise by CDR3 amino acid sequence with Vbeta and Jbeta genes. As a correction for sorting error, sequences shared between sorted populations at a frequency ratio of 2:1 or less were discarded, and the remaining shared sequences were assigned to the higher population. A sequence counted as donor-reactive if, in CFSE-low cells, the sequence had a frequency of at least 0.01% and was expanded at least 5-fold compared with unstimulated cells. Repertoire divergence was quantified by Jensen-Shannon divergence using the top 100 TCRbeta sequences ranked by frequency. When a sample had multiple sequencing runs, each run was corrected for sorting error separately and the runs were then pooled. TCRdb stores this immuneACCESS table with in-frame sequences only. Part of the clones is absent; in the studies checked, under half of the shortfall reflects unresolved V genes, and no reason is known for the rest. That table is the source of V, J and clone size, and D and trimming were worked out from the DNA. This sample comprises about 83,000 clones, 95% to 98% of them detected only once. The ten largest make up approximately 0.52% of the sample.

V lost 0 bases and J lost 8 bases; the stretch between them is 3 bases long. CDR1 is given as SGHDT and CDR2 as YYEEEE, both from the germline V gene. The CDR3 numbers 11 residues from cysteine through phenylalanine. Kept here is only the CDR3 DNA, which spans 33 bases and is read in frame from base 1. To note about this clone: Its specific antigen is unknown. Base quality data are lacking; no much larger clone is found one base away.

The material was CD4+ T cells from blood, obtained before the transplant. The origin of this receptor is a human donor who received a combined kidney and bone marrow transplant. The rearrangement combines TRBV5-6 with TRBJ2-1, with the D gene uncertain. The CDR3 protein: CASSLVDEQFF. The nucleotides read TGTGCCAGCAGCTTGGTAGATGAGCAGTTCTTC.